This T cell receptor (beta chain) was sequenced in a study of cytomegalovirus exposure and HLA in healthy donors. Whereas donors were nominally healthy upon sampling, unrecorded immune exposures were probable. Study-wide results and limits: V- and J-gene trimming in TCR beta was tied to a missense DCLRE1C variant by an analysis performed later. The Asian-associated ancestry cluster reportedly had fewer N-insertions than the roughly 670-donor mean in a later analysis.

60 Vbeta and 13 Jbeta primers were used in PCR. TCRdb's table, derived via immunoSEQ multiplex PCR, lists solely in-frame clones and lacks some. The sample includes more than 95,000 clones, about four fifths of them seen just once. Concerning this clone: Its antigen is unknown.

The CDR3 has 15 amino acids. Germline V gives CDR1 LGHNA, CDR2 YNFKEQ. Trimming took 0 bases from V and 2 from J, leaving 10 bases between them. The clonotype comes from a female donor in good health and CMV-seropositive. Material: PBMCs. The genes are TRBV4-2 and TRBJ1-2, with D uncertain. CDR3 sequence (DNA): TGTGCCAGCAGCCAAGAATGGGCACCGAACTATGGCTACACCTTC. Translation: CASSQEWAPNYGYTF.